The clone carrying this T cell receptor beta chain appeared many times. TCRdb re-called the 5' RACE reads with MiXCR, one entry per CDR3 protein. Of over 50,000 distinct CDR3 sequences listed, 10% to 15% are singletons. The sample originates from a study of early T cells in non-severe SARS-CoV-2 infection. CDR3 length equals 14 residues. CDR1 SGHVS and CDR2 FNYEAQ come from the germline V gene. V lost 6 bases to trimming and J lost 1 base, with 12 bases between them. The chain couples TRBV7-6 to TRBJ1-2; D not resolved. The sample consisted of whole blood. The TCR comes from an adult who was a healthcare worker with PCR-confirmed SARS-CoV-2 infection or an uninfected control (not recorded which). The CDR3 sequence is CASSRGNSNYGYTF. Written as DNA, the CDR3 is TGTGCCAGCAGTCGTGGAAACAGTAACTATGGCTACACCTTC.